These 19 T cell receptor beta chains came from one sample sequenced in a study of glioma-infiltrating T cells after dendritic cell vaccination. TCRdb's table, derived via immunoSEQ multiplex PCR, lists solely in-frame clones and lacks some. The sample comprises under 100,000 clones, roughly 89% of which are singletons, and roughly 3.2% rests with the top ten. The material sequenced was blood, taken before dendritic cell vaccination. Source of these receptors: a human donor with glioblastoma.

The chain links TRBV7-6 to TRBJ2-3; D is ambiguous. V was shortened by 1 base and J by 4 bases, with 12 bases between the two germline ends. This CDR3 has 15 residues. In germline, CDR1 is SGHVS, CDR2 FNYEAQ. DNA of the CDR3: TGTGCCAGCAGCTTAGACCAGACATTTTCAGATACGCAGTATTTT. Protein product: CASSLDQTFSDTQYF. Full variable domain (remainder filled in from reference TRBV7-6 and TRBJ2-3): GAGVSQSPRYKVTKRGQDVALRCDPISGHVSLYWYRQALGQGPEFLTYFNYEAQQDKSGLPNDRFSAERPEGSISTLTIQRTEQRDSAMYRCASSLDQTFSDTQYFGPGTRLTVL.

V gene TRBV2 combines with J gene TRBJ1-5, with D unclear. The CDR3 runs to 15 residues. Trimming took off 3 bases at V and 4 bases at J, with 13 bases between the two ends. The V gene's germline CDR1 is SNHLY and CDR2 FYNNEI. CDR3 coding DNA: TGTGCCAGCAGTGAGGGCAGACGCCGTAATCAGCCCCAGCATTTT. This encodes CASSEGRRRNQPQHF.

The chain links TRBV5-1 to TRBJ2-2; 8 nucleotides match TRBD1. Trimming removed 4 bases from V and 6 bases from J; junction bases left unmatched: 17. The CDR3 has 18 amino acids. Germline V gene data show CDR1 as SGHRS and CDR2 as YFSETQ. CDR3 protein: CASSEFTSSPGGPGELFF. The CDR3 DNA follows: TGCGCCAGCAGCGAGTTTACGTCTAGCCCAGGGGGCCCCGGGGAGCTGTTTTTT.

The rearrangement joins TRBV7-2 to TRBJ2-3; 12 bases line up with TRBD2. The trim removed 5 bases at V and 4 bases at J, leaving 7 bases unmatched. Germline loops: CDR1 SGHTA, CDR2 FQGNSA. The CDR3 length is 16 residues. The chain's CDR3 is CASSTRLAGAADTQYF. The CDR3 DNA reads as TGTGCCAGCAGCACAAGACTAGCGGGAGCGGCAGATACGCAGTATTTT.

The chain is built from TRBV9 and TRBJ1-4, with D possibly matching TRBD1 (5 bases). Germline V gives CDR1 SGDLS, CDR2 YYNGEE. V was cut by 2 bases and J by 0 bases, with 11 bases left in between. CDR3 length: 16 amino acids. CDR3 coding DNA: TGTGCCAGCAGCGTGGGGCCCCTAGCAACTAATGAAAAACTGTTTTTT. Translating it yields CASSVGPLATNEKLFF.

The V call is TRBV19, the J call TRBJ1-1; no clear D gene. The CDR3 is 14 residues long. Trimming took 7 bases from V and 4 from J, leaving 16 bases between them. CDR1 is LNHDA, CDR2 SQIVND, per germline (reference sequence). CDR3 coding DNA: TGTGCCAGTACTATGGGCCCAACGCTCACTGAAGCTTTCTTT. Translation: CASTMGPTLTEAFF. Looking up the rest from reference TRBV19 and TRBJ1-1 gives the full variable domain: DGGITQSPKYLFRKEGQNVTLSCEQNLNHDAMYWYRQDPGQGLRLIYYSQIVNDFQKGDIAEGYSVSREKKESFPLTVTSAQKNPTAFYLCASTMGPTLTEAFFGQGTRLTVV.

V usage is TRBV20-1 and J usage is TRBJ2-1; D is ambiguous. The germline CDR1 and CDR2 sequences are DFQATT and SNEGSKA (reference sequence). The CDR3 runs 11 residues. The V end was cut by 3 bases, the J end by 13 bases, with 13 bases between. CDR3 sequence (DNA): TGCAGTGCTAGTCCCGAGCGAGCCCAGTTCTTC. Translation: CSASPERAQFF.

This clone appeared a few times. The chain carries TRBV7-2 and TRBJ2-1; D is perhaps TRBD2 (7 bases). The germline gives CDR1 SGHTA, CDR2 FQGNSA. The CDR3 totals 16 residues. Trimming left V 5 bases short and J 4 bases short, with 18 bases between. In DNA, the CDR3 is TGTGCCAGCAGCGTTAGGGGGGGGGAGATTTACAATGAGCAGTTCTTC. It yields the protein CASSVRGGEIYNEQFF.

This clone was recorded only once. This chain joins TRBV6-6 and TRBJ2-7; unclear D gene. Per the germline V gene, CDR1 is MNHNY and CDR2 is SVGAGI (reference sequence). V lost 2 bases and J lost 1, with 9 bases in between. There are 14 residues in the CDR3. CDR3 sequence: CASSYNAGSYEQYF. CDR3 coding DNA: TGTGCCAGCAGTTACAACGCAGGTTCCTACGAGCAGTACTTC.

This clone is medium-sized. This chain uses TRBV6-1 with TRBJ2-2; a weak D match, TRBD1 (6 bases). Germline CDR1 is MNHNS and CDR2 is SASEGT. V was trimmed by 1 base and J by 6 bases, leaving 12 bases between them. The CDR3 is 15 amino acids. CDR3 nucleotide sequence: TGTGCCAGCAGTGAAGAGGCAGGGGCCCCCGGGGAGCTGTTTTTT. Translation gives CASSEEAGAPGELFF.

Written as DNA, the CDR3 is TGTGCCAGCAGCATACAGGGTAGAAACACCATATATTTT. Its translation: CASSIQGRNTIYF. The chain recombines TRBV5-4 with TRBJ1-3; perhaps TRBD1 as D (6 bases). Germline loops: CDR1 SGHNT, CDR2 YYREEE (reference sequence). The CDR3 sequence is 13 residues long. V lost 4 bases and J lost 5, with 10 bases in between. Variable domain in full (rest from reference TRBV5-4 and TRBJ1-3): ETGVTQSPTHLIKTRGQQVTLRCSSQSGHNTVSWYQQALGQGPQFIFQYYREEENGRGNFPPRFSGLQFPNYSSELNVNALELDDSALYLCASSIQGRNTIYFGEGSWLTVV.

The chain uses TRBV5-1 and TRBJ2-1; TRBD2 aligns across 10 bases. After removal of 5 bases from V and 10 bases from J, the junction contained 15 bases not matched to a gene. CDR3 length equals 16 residues. CDR1 is SGHRS, CDR2 YFSETQ, per germline. The chain's CDR3 is CASSPGVTSGEQEQFF. The CDR3 nucleotides read TGCGCCAGCAGTCCCGGAGTTACTAGCGGGGAACAAGAGCAGTTCTTC.

The rearrangement uses TRBV11-2 and TRBJ2-5; D uncertain. The germline CDR1 and CDR2 sequences are SGHAT and FQNNGV. This CDR3 contains 13 residues. The ends were cut back, 1 base at V and 1 base at J, with 4 bases in the middle. DNA for the CDR3: TGTGCCAGCAGCTTAGGCAGCCAAGAGACCCAGTACTTC. Amino acids: CASSLGSQETQYF.

The chain uses TRBV6-5 and TRBJ1-2; 8 bases match TRBD1. The CDR3 sequence is 14 residues long. The germline CDR1 and CDR2 sequences are MNHEY and SVGAGI. J gave up 8 bases and V 4 bases, and 9 bases lay outside the gene matches. Here the CDR3 reads CASSWRAGTGGYTF. DNA for the CDR3: TGTGCCAGCAGTTGGAGGGCCGGGACAGGCGGCTACACCTTC.

The chain recombines TRBV5-1 with TRBJ2-7, with a possible D match to TRBD2 (6 bases). The CDR3 contains 15 residues. Trimming stripped 0 bases from V and 5 bases from J, with 15 bases between. The germline gives CDR1 SGHRS, CDR2 YFSETQ. The CDR3, as DNA: TGCGCCAGCAGCTTGGCCATGGGACTTCTGCACGAGCAGTACTTC. Translation: CASSLAMGLLHEQYF.

This clone appeared a single time. The chain is built from TRBV25-1 and TRBJ1-5; tentatively, D is TRBD1 (6 bases). Trimming shortened V by 3 bases and J by 3 bases, and 9 bases separated the two germline ends. CDR1 and CDR2 from the germline V gene are MGHDK and SYGVNS. This CDR3 comprises 14 residues. CDR3 coding DNA: TGTGCCAGCAGTGAGGACAGCGTCAATCAGCCCCAGCATTTT. It specifies CASSEDSVNQPQHF.

This rearrangement joins TRBV5-1 to TRBJ2-2; 7 bases fit TRBD2. V was clipped by 0 bases and J by 5 bases; unmatched bases: 4. Germline values: CDR1 SGHRS, CDR2 YFSETQ. CDR3 size: 15 residues. This CDR3 reads CASSLVAGETGELFF. DNA for the CDR3: TGCGCCAGCAGCTTGGTGGCGGGGGAGACCGGGGAGCTGTTTTTT.

The J gene is TRBJ2-7, the V gene TRBV21-1; whether TRBD2, the table's D call, matches the DNA was not checked. TRBV21-1 is listed as a pseudogene. The CDR3 is made up of 15 amino acids. The CDR3 here is CASSKADWISYEQYF. Written as DNA, the CDR3 is TGTGCCAGCAGCAAAGCTGACTGGATCTCCTACGAGCAGTACTTC.

The chain couples TRBV10-2 to TRBJ2-6, with TRBD1 matching 9 bases. There are 19 residues in the CDR3. Germline V gene sequence: CDR1 WSHSY, CDR2 SAAADI. V was clipped by 4 bases and J by 0 bases; unmatched bases: 10. The CDR3: CASSGRDRAVSSGANVLTF. CDR3 nucleotide sequence: TGCGCCAGCAGTGGCCGGGACAGGGCGGTAAGCTCTGGGGCCAACGTCCTGACTTTC.